This T cell receptor (beta chain) was captured by sequencing in a study of blood T cell repertoires in COVID-19. Whole-study context: Whether acute or convalescent, the COVID-19 samples came from the United States, Italy and Spain. Sample material is recorded as cDNA or gDNA derived from T cells, B-cell-depleted T cells, or PBMCs.

Original analysis: The authors estimated nucleated cell counts from reference gene primer amplification. Produced via immunoSEQ multiplex PCR; TCRdb's table is partial and in-frame only. The V and J calls and clone size are taken from that table; D and trimming were inferred from the DNA. The data contain approximately 56,000 clones, roughly four fifths of them seen just once; the ten biggest clones take up around 7.5%. The CDR3 length is 14 residues. V shed 1 base and J 7 bases; nucleotides not matched to a gene: 2. Germline V CDR1 and CDR2: MGHRA, YSYEKL. This TCR was recovered from a man between 65 and 79 years old with active COVID-19. The specimen sequenced was peripheral blood. The chain carries TRBV4-1 and TRBJ1-3; 9 bases are shared with TRBD1. The DNA of the CDR3 is TGCGCCAGCAGCCAAGGGGGACAGGGCAACACCATATATTTT. Its translation: CASSQGGQGNTIYF.